The 17 T cell receptor beta chains reported below all come from one sample, sequenced in a study of identical twins. Using its own MiXCR run on the 5' RACE reads, TCRdb lists one record per CDR3 protein. The sample carries about 520,000 distinct CDR3 sequences, roughly a fifth recorded once. The same sample was also studied in work on T cells expressing NK-cell markers.

What was sequenced was CD4+ T cells sorted from blood. These TCRs come from a young woman in good health.

The J gene is TRBJ2-3, the V gene TRBV2; D is uncertain. V lost 5 bases and J 1 base, leaving 10 bases between the germline ends. The CDR3 covers 14 residues. CDR1 and CDR2 (germline): SNHLY, FYNNEI. CDR3 region: CASSRSVRTDTQYF. The DNA of the CDR3 is TGTGCCAGCAGTAGAAGCGTCCGCACAGATACGCAGTATTTT.

The rearrangement links TRBV7-2 to TRBJ2-7; D assignment may be TRBD1 or TRBD2 (5 bases each). V shed 4 bases and J shed 5 bases, with 15 bases lying between them. Germline V gene sequence: CDR1 SGHTA, CDR2 FQGNSA. This CDR3 has 14 amino acids. CDR3 loop: CASSSPGRRNEQYF. The CDR3 DNA is TGTGCCAGCAGCTCACCGGGACGGAGGAACGAGCAGTACTTC.

The V gene is TRBV19, the J gene TRBJ1-1; D unresolved. Germline-derived CDR1 and CDR2 are LNHDA and SQIVND (reference sequence). V lost 1 base to trimming and J lost 8 bases, with 14 bases between them. The CDR3 covers 14 residues. CDR3 sequence reads: CASSIGVEYAEAFF. The DNA of the CDR3 is TGTGCCAGTAGTATAGGGGTTGAGTACGCCGAAGCTTTCTTT.

This clonotype turned up a few times. The chain is built from TRBV7-9 and TRBJ2-7; 9 nucleotides agree with TRBD1. The ends lost 5 bases at V and 4 bases at J; junction bases unmatched: 9. Germline CDR1 reads SEHNR; CDR2 reads FQNEAQ (reference sequence). This CDR3 is built from 15 residues. CDR3 DNA: TGTGCCAGCAGCCCCGGACAGGGGACCGATTACGAGCAGTACTTC. Translating it yields CASSPGQGTDYEQYF.

In this sample, this clonotype turned up a few times. V gene TRBV12-3 or TRBV12-4 combines with J gene TRBJ2-7; 13 bases agree with TRBD2. The CDR3 spans 14 residues. Unmatched junction bases numbered 1, after V lost 6 bases and J lost 2 bases. CDR3 sequence (DNA): TGTGCCAGCAGCACTAGCGGGGGGGCCTACGAGCAGTACTTC. It yields the protein CASSTSGGAYEQYF.

This clonotype was counted many times. The rearrangement links TRBV12-3 or TRBV12-4 to TRBJ2-3; D ambiguous. This CDR3 is 14 amino acids long. The V gene lost 10 bases and the J gene lost 2 bases, with 16 bases spanning the gap. DNA of the CDR3: TGTGCCACCCAACCGACTCTACTCACAGATACGCAGTATTTT. It encodes CATQPTLLTDTQYF.

This clonotype was observed a handful of times. The rearrangement joins TRBV5-1 to TRBJ2-2, with TRBD2 matching 9 bases. This CDR3 comprises 14 residues. J lost 7 bases, V lost 4 bases, and 5 bases had no gene match. CDR1 and CDR2 from the germline V gene are SGHRS and YFSETQ. The CDR3 sequence is CASSLGLASGELFF. CDR3 DNA: TGCGCCAGCAGCCTCGGACTAGCGAGCGGGGAGCTGTTTTTT.

This sequence joins TRBV7-9 and TRBJ2-7; a weak D match, TRBD1 (5 bases). Germline V gives CDR1 SEHNR, CDR2 FQNEAQ (reference sequence). V was trimmed by 6 bases and J by 6 bases, leaving 9 bases between them. The CDR3 totals 11 residues. The CDR3 DNA is TGTGCCAGCAGTCAGGGTGTCGAGCAGTACTTC. Protein: CASSQGVEQYF.

This rearrangement joins TRBV29-1 to TRBJ1-2; D is perhaps TRBD1 (5 bases). CDR1 and CDR2 (germline): SQVTM, ANQGSEA. Trimming shortened V by 2 bases and J by 8 bases, and 9 bases separated the two germline ends. CDR3 length equals 11 residues. The CDR3 coding sequence is TGCAGCGTTGAAAGGAGGGACGGCTACACCTTC. Amino acid sequence: CSVERRDGYTF.

CDR3 sequence reads: CSVGGLRETQYF. The CDR3 bases are TGCAGCGTTGGGGGTCTCCGGGAGACCCAGTACTTC. The V gene is TRBV29-1, the J gene TRBJ2-5, with D unclear. The CDR3 loop spans 12 amino acids. With 4 bases removed from V and 5 bases from J, the gap between germline ends came to 11 bases. The germline V gene has CDR1 SQVTM and CDR2 ANQGSEA.

The chain couples TRBV20-1 to TRBJ2-5, with 10 bases identical to TRBD2. There are 14 residues in the CDR3. Germline V CDR1 and CDR2: DFQATT, SNEGSKA (reference sequence). V lost 6 bases, J lost 2 bases, and 6 bases stayed unmatched. CDR3 amino acids: CSASKTSGQETQYF. Written as DNA, the CDR3 is TGCAGTGCGTCGAAGACTAGCGGGCAAGAGACCCAGTACTTC.

This clonotype was recorded a few times. The chain is built from TRBV7-2 and TRBJ1-2; 8 bases line up with TRBD1. V lost 5 bases and J lost 8; bases outside the gene matches: 10. Germline V lookup: CDR1 SGHTA, CDR2 FQGNSA. The CDR3 is 14 residues long. The CDR3 bases are TGTGCCAGCAGCCGGGACAGGAATATGAGGGGCTACACCTTC. It translates to CASSRDRNMRGYTF. Using reference TRBV7-2 and TRBJ1-2 for the parts outside the CDR3, the full variable domain is GAGVSQSPSNKVTEKGKDVELRCDPISGHTALYWYRQSLGQGLEFLIYFQGNSAPDKSGLPSDRFSAERTGGSVSTLTIQRTQQEDSAVYLCASSRDRNMRGYTFGSGTRLTVV.

This chain connects TRBV11-2 to TRBJ2-7, with D unclear. Germline V gene lookup returns CDR1 SGHAT and CDR2 FQNNGV. The CDR3 covers 13 residues. Trimming stripped 5 bases from V and 5 bases from J, with 13 bases between. For the CDR3, the DNA is TGTGCCAGCAGCCCTCGACGGGTGGACGAGCAGTACTTC. As protein: CASSPRRVDEQYF.

The J gene is TRBJ2-1, the V gene TRBV20-1; weak D call: TRBD2 (6 bases). CDR1 is DFQATT and CDR2 is SNEGSKA in the germline V gene (reference sequence). The CDR3 length is 14 residues. The V gene lost 2 bases and the J gene lost 4 bases, with 12 bases spanning the gap. CDR3 sequence: CSARKLAAYNEQFF. The CDR3 bases are TGCAGTGCTAGAAAGTTAGCGGCATACAATGAGCAGTTCTTC.

This clonotype showed up just a few times. The V call is TRBV12-3 or TRBV12-4, the J call TRBJ2-7, with 8 positions matching TRBD2. After removal of 5 bases from V and 5 bases from J, the junction contained 8 bases not matched to a gene. The CDR3 is made up of 14 amino acids. CDR3 nucleotide sequence: TGTGCCAGCAGTCTCGCGGGGGGCCTCCACGAGCAGTACTTC. Its protein product is CASSLAGGLHEQYF.

This clonotype was detected only a few times. CDR3 loop: CASSSWAHRLRGEQFF. The DNA for the CDR3 is TGTGCCAGCAGTTCGTGGGCCCATAGACTAAGGGGTGAGCAGTTCTTC. The chain recombines TRBV12-3 or TRBV12-4 with TRBJ2-1; tentatively, D is TRBD1 or TRBD2 (5 bases each). This CDR3 comprises 16 residues. V lost 4 bases and J 9 bases, leaving 22 bases between the germline ends.

The rearrangement links TRBV7-9 to TRBJ2-2; TRBD1 matches at 12 bases. The CDR3 spans 15 residues. The V segment lost 5 bases and the J segment 6 bases; nucleotides outside the gene matches: 4. From germline, CDR1 is SEHNR and CDR2 FQNEAQ (reference sequence). This chain's CDR3 is CASSRDRGPSGELFF. The CDR3 DNA reads as TGTGCCAGCAGCCGGGACAGGGGGCCGTCCGGGGAGCTGTTTTTT.